Presented here are 13 T cell receptor beta chains from one specimen sequenced in a study of T cell responses to AZD1222 COVID-19 vaccine. The data were produced by immunoSEQ multiplex PCR, yet TCRdb's version contains in-frame clones alone and is incomplete. This sample yields roughly 120,000 clones, of which roughly 84% are seen a single time; 17% belongs to the top ten. The sample consisted of peripheral blood, taken 28 days after the second AZD1222 dose. These receptors were taken from an adult who received the AZD1222 COVID-19 vaccine.

This chain joins TRBV12-3 or TRBV12-4 and TRBJ1-6; tentatively, D is TRBD1 (5 bases). The CDR3 is made up of 13 amino acids. Trimming shortened V by 7 bases and J by 10 bases, and 14 bases separated the two germline ends. The CDR3 DNA reads as TGTGCCAGCAAGGACGACGGGGGGTCACCCCTCCACTTT. It codes for CASKDDGGSPLHF.

V and J are TRBV5-5 and TRBJ1-6, with D uncertain. The ends were cut back, 4 bases at V and 8 bases at J, with 7 bases in the middle. Germline V gene data show CDR1 as SGHKS and CDR2 as YYEKEE (reference sequence). This CDR3 is built from 12 residues. The CDR3 protein is CASSRIDSPLHF. As DNA, the CDR3 is TGTGCCAGCAGCCGAATCGATTCACCCCTCCACTTT.

This chain uses TRBV11-2 with TRBJ1-1; D unclear. Trimming shortened V by 2 bases and J by 1 base, and 14 bases separated the two germline ends. This CDR3 has 16 amino acids. CDR1 is SGHAT and CDR2 is FQNNGV in the germline V gene. CDR3 residues: CASSLLGVGQNTEAFF. The DNA of the CDR3 is TGTGCCAGCAGCTTATTGGGAGTTGGGCAGAACACTGAAGCTTTCTTT. The full variable domain, completed using reference TRBV11-2 and TRBJ1-1, is EAGVAQSPRYKIIEKRQSVAFWCNPISGHATLYWYQQILGQGPKLLIQFQNNGVVDDSQLPKDRFSAERLKGVDSTLKIQPAKLEDSAVYLCASSLLGVGQNTEAFFGQGTRLTVV.

This chain connects TRBV4-3 to TRBJ2-3; a possible D gene is TRBD2 (5 bases). Germline CDR1 is LGHNA and CDR2 is YSLEER. V was pared by 0 bases and J by 2 bases, with 12 bases between. The length of the CDR3 is 16 residues. CDR3 nucleotides: TGCGCCAGCAGCCAAGATGCGCTGGGAGACACAGATACGCAGTATTTT. Residues: CASSQDALGDTDTQYF.

The chain has TRBV2 and TRBJ1-5; D uncertain. The germline gives CDR1 SNHLY, CDR2 FYNNEI. This CDR3 is built from 12 residues. Trimming cost V 4 bases and J 4 bases, with 5 bases left between them. The CDR3 reads CASSGDNQPQHF. The CDR3 DNA reads TGTGCCAGCAGTGGGGATAATCAGCCCCAGCATTTT.

The chain employs TRBV5-1 and TRBJ2-7, with TRBD1 identical over 7 bases. The junction had 11 bases not matched to a gene; V was cut back by 0 bases and J by 5 bases. The CDR3 has 16 amino acids. CDR1 is SGHRS, CDR2 YFSETQ, per germline. The CDR3 nucleotides read TGCGCCAGCAGCTTGGCCCTCGGGACAGCCCTTGACGAGCAGTACTTC. Translating it yields CASSLALGTALDEQYF.

DNA of the CDR3: TGTGCCAGCAGCCAAGACAGTGTAGATGGCTACACCTTC. Its protein is CASSQDSVDGYTF. This chain uses TRBV3-1 (or the pseudogene TRBV3-2) with TRBJ1-2, with D unresolved. The V gene lost 0 bases and the J gene lost 6 bases, with 8 bases spanning the gap. The CDR3 spans 13 residues. Germline V lookup: CDR1 LGHDT, CDR2 YNNKEL (reference sequence).

This clone was counted only a few times. The rearrangement joins TRBV11-2 to TRBJ1-5; D ambiguous. This CDR3 spans 16 amino acids. Germline CDR1 SGHAT, CDR2 FQNNGV. Trimming removed 5 bases from V and 0 bases from J, with 14 bases in between. CDR3 sequence (DNA): TGTGCCAGCAGCGTGGGTGCAAGCAATAGCAATCAGCCCCAGCATTTT. This translates into CASSVGASNSNQPQHF.

The V gene is TRBV15, the J gene TRBJ2-7; D assignment may be TRBD1 or TRBD2 (5 bases each). The CDR3 loop spans 15 amino acids. Germline loops: CDR1 LNHNV, CDR2 YYDKDF (reference sequence). The V and J ends lost 4 bases and 2 bases respectively, with 15 bases between them. The CDR3 region has the DNA TGTGCCACCAGCAATCCGGGACGCCGACCCTACGAGCAGTACTTC. Translated: CATSNPGRRPYEQYF. Full variable domain (rest looked up from reference TRBV15 and TRBJ2-7): DAMVIQNPRYQVTQFGKPVTLSCSQTLNHNVMYWYQQKSSQAPKLLFHYYDKDFNNEADTPDNFQSRRPNTSFCFLDIRSPGLGDTAMYLCATSNPGRRPYEQYFGPGTRLTVT.

The CDR3 sequence: CASSGRQGAQPQHF. The CDR3 coding sequence is TGTGCCAGCAGCGGGCGACAGGGCGCCCAGCCCCAGCATTTT. This chain uses TRBV3-1 (or the pseudogene TRBV3-2) with TRBJ1-5, with 7 bases matching TRBD1. Germline V gene data show CDR1 as LGHDT and CDR2 as YNNKEL (reference sequence). The CDR3 is made up of 14 amino acids. Unmatched junction bases numbered 8, after V lost 5 bases and J lost 7 bases.

The chain has TRBV3-1 (or the pseudogene TRBV3-2) and TRBJ2-7, with a weak D call TRBD2 (5 bases). This CDR3 comprises 13 residues. V shed 4 bases and J shed 4 bases, with 11 bases lying between them. The germline V gene encodes CDR1 LGHDT and CDR2 YNNKEL (reference sequence). The CDR3 DNA sequence: TGTGCCAGCAGCCTAGAGGGTTCGTACGAGCAGTACTTC. It specifies CASSLEGSYEQYF.

The chain employs TRBV30 and TRBJ2-7, with no clear D. Looked up from germline, CDR1 is GTSNPN and CDR2 is SVGIG (reference sequence). The CDR3 runs to 12 residues. V lost 0 bases and J 2 bases, leaving 5 bases between the germline ends. CDR3 nucleotide sequence: TGTGCCTGGAGTGTACGAGCCTACGAGCAGTACTTC. It translates to CAWSVRAYEQYF.

The V gene is TRBV7-2, the J gene TRBJ2-1, with a possible D match to TRBD2 (6 bases). CDR3 length: 17 residues. The germline V gene has CDR1 SGHTA and CDR2 FQGNSA. The germline V and J ends were trimmed by 5 bases and 0 bases, with 17 bases remaining between them. DNA for the CDR3: TGTGCCAGCAGCCAGGGCGGGGTAAGGATCTCCTACAATGAGCAGTTCTTC. This encodes CASSQGGVRISYNEQFF.